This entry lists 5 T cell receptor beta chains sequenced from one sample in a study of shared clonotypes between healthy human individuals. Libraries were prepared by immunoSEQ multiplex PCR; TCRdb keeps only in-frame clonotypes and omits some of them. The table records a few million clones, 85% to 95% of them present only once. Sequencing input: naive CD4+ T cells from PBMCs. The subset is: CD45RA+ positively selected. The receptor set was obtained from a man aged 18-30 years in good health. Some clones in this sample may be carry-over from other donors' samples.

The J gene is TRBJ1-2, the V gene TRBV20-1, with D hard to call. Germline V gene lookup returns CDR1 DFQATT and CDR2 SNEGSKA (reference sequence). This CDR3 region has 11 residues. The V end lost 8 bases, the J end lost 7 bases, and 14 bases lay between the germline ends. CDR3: CSISRTAGYTF. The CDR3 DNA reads TGCAGTATCTCCCGGACGGCTGGCTACACCTTC.

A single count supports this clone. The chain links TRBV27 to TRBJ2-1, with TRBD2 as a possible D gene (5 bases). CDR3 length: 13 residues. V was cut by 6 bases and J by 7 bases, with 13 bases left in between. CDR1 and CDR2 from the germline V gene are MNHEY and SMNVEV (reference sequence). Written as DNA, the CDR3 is TGTGCCAGCAGCCGAGACTGGGAGAATGAGCAGTTCTTC. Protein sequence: CASSRDWENEQFF.

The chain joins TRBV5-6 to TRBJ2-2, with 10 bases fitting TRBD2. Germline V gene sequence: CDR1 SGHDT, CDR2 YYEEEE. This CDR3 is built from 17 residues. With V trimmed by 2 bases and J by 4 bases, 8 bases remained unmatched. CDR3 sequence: CASSLASGRRSTGELFF. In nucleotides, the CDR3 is TGTGCCAGCAGCTTAGCTAGCGGGAGAAGGAGCACCGGGGAGCTGTTTTTT.

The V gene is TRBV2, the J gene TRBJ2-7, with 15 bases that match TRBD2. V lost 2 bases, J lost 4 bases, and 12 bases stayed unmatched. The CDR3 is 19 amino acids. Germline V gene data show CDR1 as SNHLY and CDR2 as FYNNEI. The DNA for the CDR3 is TGTGCCAGCAGTGAATTTGGGACTAGCGGGAGGAGCGTTTGGTACGAGCAGTACTTC. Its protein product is CASSEFGTSGRSVWYEQYF.

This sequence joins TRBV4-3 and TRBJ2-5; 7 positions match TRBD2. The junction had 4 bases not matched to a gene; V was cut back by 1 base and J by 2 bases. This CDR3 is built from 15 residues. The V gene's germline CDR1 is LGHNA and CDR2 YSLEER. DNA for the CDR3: TGCGCCAGCAGCCAAGGAGCGGGACCTCAAGAGACCCAGTACTTC. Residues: CASSQGAGPQETQYF.